This T cell receptor beta chain derives from a study of T-cell reconstitution after alpha-beta-depleted transplantation in children. Trimming shortened V by 5 bases and J by 8 bases, and 16 bases separated the two germline ends. Germline loops: CDR1 SGHVS, CDR2 FQNEAQ. The CDR3 loop spans 14 amino acids. Preparing the TCRbeta library involved the use of unique molecular identifiers. TCRdb ran MiXCR on the PCR reads and lists one entry per CDR3 protein. The sample comprises hundreds of thousands of distinct CDR3 sequences, 8% to 9.5% of which are singletons, and about 6.2% rests with the top ten. This clonotype was observed a few times.

The sequenced sample was PBMCs from the stem cell graft donor, obtained from the stem cell graft. This chain uses TRBV7-8 with TRBJ2-1; D call uncertain. The TCR was taken from a human donor who donated a stem cell graft to a child with acute lymphoblastic leukemia. CDR3 bases: TGTGCCAGCAGCCCCCTTGGGTTCCGGGATGAGCAGTTCTTC. As protein: CASSPLGFRDEQFF.